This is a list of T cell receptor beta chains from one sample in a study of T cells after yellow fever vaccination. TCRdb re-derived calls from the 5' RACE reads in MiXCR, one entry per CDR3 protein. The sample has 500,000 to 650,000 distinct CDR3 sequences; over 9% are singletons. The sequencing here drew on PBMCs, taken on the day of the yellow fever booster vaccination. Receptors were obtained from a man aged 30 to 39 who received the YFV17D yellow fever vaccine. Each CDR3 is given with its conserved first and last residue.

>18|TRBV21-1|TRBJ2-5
CATTNHLAGGPFGETQYF
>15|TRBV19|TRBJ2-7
CASSVRAGLLYEQYF
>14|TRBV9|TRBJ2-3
CASSVGIDTDTQYF
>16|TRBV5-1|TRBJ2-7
CASTNSSGSFPYEQYF
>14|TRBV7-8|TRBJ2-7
CASSLVAGVNEQYF
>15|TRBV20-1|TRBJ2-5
CSASGGAAGQETQYF
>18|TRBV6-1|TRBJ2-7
CASSPWDLSGPRQYEQYF
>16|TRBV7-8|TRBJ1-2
CASSLAMVQGNYGYTF
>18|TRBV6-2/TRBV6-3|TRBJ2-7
CASTERGQGRGGYYEQYF
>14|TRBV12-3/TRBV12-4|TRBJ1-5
CASSRGQGNQPQHF
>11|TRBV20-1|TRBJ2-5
CSALNRETQYF
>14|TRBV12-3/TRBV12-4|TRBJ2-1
CASRTSGRYNEQFF
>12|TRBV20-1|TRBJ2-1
CSARNNYNEQFF
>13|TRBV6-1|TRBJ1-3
CASELASGNTIYF
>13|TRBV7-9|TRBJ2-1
CASSLIGRNEQFF
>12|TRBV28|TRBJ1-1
CASHPGVTEAFF
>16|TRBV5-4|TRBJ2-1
CASSLAGGRAYNEQFF
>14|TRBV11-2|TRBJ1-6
CASSLETRSSPLHF
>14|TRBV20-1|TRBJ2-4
CSASGTTAKNIQYF
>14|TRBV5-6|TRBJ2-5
CASDNLRTEETQYF
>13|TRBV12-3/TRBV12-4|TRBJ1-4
CASTLGAREKLFF
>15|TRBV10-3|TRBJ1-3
CAISEPGDSGNTIYF
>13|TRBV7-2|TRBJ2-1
CASSAMMGDEQFF
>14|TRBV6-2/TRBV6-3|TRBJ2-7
CASRPTSGINEQYF
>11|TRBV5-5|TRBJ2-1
CASLTSVEQFF
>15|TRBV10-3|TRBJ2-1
CAISGDRATGYEQFF
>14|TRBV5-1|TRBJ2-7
CASSLSPGEREQYF
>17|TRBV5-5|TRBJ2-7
CASSSLGNLVGLYEQYF
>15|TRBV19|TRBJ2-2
CASRRMGENTGELFF
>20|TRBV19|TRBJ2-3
CASSILIGSLSDRGTDTQYF
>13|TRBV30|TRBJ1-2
CAWTTGRNYGYTF
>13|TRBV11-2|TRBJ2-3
CASSFTRTDTQYF
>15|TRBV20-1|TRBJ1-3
CSASGDVYSGNTIYF
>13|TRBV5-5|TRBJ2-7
CASAPEWSSEQYF
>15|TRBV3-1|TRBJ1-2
CASSHVLGGNYGYTF
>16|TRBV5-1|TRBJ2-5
CASSSLLGPSEETQYF
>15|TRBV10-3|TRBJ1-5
CAISERAGGGQPQHF
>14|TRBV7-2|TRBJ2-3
CASRREPYTDTQYF